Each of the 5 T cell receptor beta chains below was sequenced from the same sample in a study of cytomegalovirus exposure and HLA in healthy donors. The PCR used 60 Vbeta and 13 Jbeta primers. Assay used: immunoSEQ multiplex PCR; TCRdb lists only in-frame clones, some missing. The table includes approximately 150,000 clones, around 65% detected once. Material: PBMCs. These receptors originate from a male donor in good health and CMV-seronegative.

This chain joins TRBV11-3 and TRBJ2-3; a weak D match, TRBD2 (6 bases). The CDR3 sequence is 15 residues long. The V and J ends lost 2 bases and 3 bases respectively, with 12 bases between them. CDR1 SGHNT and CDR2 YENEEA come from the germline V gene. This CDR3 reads CASSLNGGGTDTQYF. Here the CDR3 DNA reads TGTGCCAGCAGCTTAAACGGGGGTGGAACAGATACGCAGTATTTT.

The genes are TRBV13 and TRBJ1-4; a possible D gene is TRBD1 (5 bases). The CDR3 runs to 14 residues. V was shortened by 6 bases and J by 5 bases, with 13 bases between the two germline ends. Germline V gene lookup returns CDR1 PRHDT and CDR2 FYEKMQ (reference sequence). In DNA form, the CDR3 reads TGTGCCAGCAGAAAGCAGGGTGGCAATGAAAAACTGTTTTTT. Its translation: CASRKQGGNEKLFF.

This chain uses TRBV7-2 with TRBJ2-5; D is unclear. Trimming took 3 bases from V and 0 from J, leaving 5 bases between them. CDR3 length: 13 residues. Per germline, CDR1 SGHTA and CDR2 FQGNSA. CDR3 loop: CASSFRYQETQYF. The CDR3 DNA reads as TGTGCCAGCAGCTTCAGGTACCAAGAGACCCAGTACTTC.

This CDR3 is CASSGGGETQYF. DNA for the CDR3: TGCGCCAGCAGTGGCGGGGGCGAGACCCAGTACTTC. The V call is TRBV23-1, the J call TRBJ2-5; D is perhaps TRBD2 (7 bases). TRBV23-1 has ORF status, its function being uncertain. CDR3 size: 12 residues. V was cut by 5 bases and J by 5 bases, with 9 bases left in between.

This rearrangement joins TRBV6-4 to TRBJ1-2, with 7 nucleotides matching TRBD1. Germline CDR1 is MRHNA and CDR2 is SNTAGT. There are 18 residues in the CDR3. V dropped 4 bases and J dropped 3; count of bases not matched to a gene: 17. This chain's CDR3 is CASSGDDRALKTDYGYTF. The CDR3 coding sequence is TGTGCCAGCAGTGGAGATGACAGGGCATTAAAGACTGACTATGGCTACACCTTC.